This T cell receptor beta chain was profiled in a study of T cell responses to AZD1222 COVID-19 vaccine. Findings of the study overall: A reported finding is that nearly half of spike-specific TCRs target unmutated variant regions. The breadth and depth of Spike-specific TCRs increased once two AZD1222 doses had been given. Vaccine-associated CD4 TCRs spanned spike, dominant at 160-218 and 743-854. Clonal diversity may have been underestimated in mostly white British donors.

Comments on this clone: What it recognizes is unknown.

Measured with immunoSEQ multiplex PCR; TCRdb has only the in-frame clones, and not every one. The sample consists of around 110,000 clones, 92% of them appearing once. The CDR3 loop spans 16 amino acids. V lost 7 bases and J lost 1, with 16 bases in between. Germline V CDR1 and CDR2: SNHLY, FYNNEI. The chain couples TRBV2 to TRBJ2-2; no clear D gene. The source is an adult who received the AZD1222 COVID-19 vaccine. Sequenced material: peripheral blood, taken 28 days after the second AZD1222 dose. CDR3 residues: CASTVTGPQNTGELFF. The DNA for the CDR3 is TGTGCCAGCACCGTCACTGGGCCCCAGAACACCGGGGAGCTGTTTTTT. Filled out from reference TRBV2 and TRBJ2-2, the complete variable domain reads EPEVTQTPSHQVTQMGQEVILRCVPISNHLYFYWYRQILGQKVEFLVSFYNNEISEKSEIFDDQFSVERPDGSNFTLKIRSTKLEDSAMYFCASTVTGPQNTGELFFGEGSRLTVL.